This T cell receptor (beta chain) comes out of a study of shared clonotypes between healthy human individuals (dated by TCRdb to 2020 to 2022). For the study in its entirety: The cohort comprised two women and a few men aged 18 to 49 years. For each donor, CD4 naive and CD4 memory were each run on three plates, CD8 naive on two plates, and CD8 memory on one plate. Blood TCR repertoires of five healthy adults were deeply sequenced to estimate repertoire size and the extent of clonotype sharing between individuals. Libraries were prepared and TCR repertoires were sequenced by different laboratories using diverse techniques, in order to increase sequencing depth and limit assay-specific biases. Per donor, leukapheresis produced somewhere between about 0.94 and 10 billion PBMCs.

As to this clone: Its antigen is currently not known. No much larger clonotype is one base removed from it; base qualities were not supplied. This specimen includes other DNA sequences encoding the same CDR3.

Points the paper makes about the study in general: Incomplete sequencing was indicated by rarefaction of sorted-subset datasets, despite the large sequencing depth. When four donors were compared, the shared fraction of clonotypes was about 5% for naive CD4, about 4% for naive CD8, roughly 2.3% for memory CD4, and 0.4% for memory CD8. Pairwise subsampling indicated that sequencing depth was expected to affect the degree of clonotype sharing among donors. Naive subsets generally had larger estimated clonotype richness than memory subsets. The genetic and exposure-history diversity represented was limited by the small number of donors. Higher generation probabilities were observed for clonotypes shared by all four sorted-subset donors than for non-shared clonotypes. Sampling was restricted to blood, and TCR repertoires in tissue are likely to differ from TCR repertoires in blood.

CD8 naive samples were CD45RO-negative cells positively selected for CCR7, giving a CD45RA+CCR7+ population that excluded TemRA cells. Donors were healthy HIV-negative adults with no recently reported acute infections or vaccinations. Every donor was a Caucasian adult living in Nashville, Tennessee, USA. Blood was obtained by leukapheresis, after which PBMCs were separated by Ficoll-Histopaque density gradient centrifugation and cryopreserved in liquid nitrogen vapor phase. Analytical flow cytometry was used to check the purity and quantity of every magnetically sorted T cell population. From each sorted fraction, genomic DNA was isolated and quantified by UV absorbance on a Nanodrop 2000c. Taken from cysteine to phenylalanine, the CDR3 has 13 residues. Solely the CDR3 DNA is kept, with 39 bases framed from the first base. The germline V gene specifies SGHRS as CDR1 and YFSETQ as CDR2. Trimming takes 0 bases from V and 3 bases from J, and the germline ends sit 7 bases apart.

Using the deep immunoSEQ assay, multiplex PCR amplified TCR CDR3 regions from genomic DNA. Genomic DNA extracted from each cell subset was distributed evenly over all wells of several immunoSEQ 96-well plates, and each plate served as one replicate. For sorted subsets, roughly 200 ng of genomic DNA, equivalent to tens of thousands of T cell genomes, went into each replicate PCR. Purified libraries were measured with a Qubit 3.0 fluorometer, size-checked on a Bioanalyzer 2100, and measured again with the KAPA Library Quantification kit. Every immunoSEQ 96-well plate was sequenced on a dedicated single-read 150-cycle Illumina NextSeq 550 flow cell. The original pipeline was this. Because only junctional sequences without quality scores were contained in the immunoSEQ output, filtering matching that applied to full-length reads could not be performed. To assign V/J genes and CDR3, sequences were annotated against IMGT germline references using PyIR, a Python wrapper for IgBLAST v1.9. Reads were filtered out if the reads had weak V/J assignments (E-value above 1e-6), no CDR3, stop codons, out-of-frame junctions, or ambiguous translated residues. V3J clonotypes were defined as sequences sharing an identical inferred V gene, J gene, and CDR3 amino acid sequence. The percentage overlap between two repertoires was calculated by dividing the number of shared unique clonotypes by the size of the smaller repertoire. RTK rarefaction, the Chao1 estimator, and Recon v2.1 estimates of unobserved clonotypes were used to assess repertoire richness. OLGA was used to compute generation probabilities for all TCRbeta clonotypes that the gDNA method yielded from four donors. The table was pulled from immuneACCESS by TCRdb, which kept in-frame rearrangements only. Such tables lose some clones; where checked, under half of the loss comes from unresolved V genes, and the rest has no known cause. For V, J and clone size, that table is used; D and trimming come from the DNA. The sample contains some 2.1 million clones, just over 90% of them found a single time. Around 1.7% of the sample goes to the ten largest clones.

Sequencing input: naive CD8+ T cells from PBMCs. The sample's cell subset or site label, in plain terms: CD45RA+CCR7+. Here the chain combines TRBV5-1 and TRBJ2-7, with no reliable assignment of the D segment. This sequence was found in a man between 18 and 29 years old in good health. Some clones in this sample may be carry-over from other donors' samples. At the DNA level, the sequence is TGCGCCAGCAGCTTGGATCCATACTACGAGCAGTACTTC. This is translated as CASSLDPYYEQYF.